The 7 T cell receptor beta chains below were found in one sample sequenced in a study of Graves' ophthalmopathy and Graves' hyperthyroidism. The TCR beta CDR3 regions underwent amplification from RNA transcripts. HTBI primers served in a first-round RT-PCR, which a second-round multiplex PCR followed. TCRdb itself ran the multiplex PCR reads through MiXCR, one entry per CDR3 protein. The repertoire holds 30,000 to 50,000 distinct CDR3 sequences, about 50% seen once, with about 28% in the top ten. The sequencing sample was made of peripheral blood. These receptors came from an adult woman with stable Graves' hyperthyroidism.

This clonotype was seen only once. The chain has TRBV6-6 and TRBJ1-5, with TRBD1 matching over 7 bases. This CDR3 comprises 14 residues. Per germline, CDR1 MNHNY and CDR2 SVGAGI (reference sequence). The V gene end was trimmed by 4 bases and the J gene end by 11 bases; junction bases not matched to a gene: 11. CDR3 coding DNA: TGTGCCAGCAGTTCCGGGACAGCAGAGGAGACCCAGCATTTT. Its protein is CASSSGTAEETQHF.

The rearrangement joins TRBV10-1 to TRBJ2-1; 8 positions match TRBD2. This CDR3 has 14 amino acids. The V and J ends lost 10 bases and 6 bases, in that order; junction bases with no gene match: 11. Per germline, CDR1 WNHNN and CDR2 SYGVQD (reference sequence). CDR3 residues: CATPSGGRSNEQFF. CDR3 DNA sequence: TGCGCCACCCCTTCGGGCGGGAGGAGCAATGAGCAGTTCTTC.

This chain joins TRBV10-1 and TRBJ1-1; maybe TRBD1 (6 bases). Per germline, CDR1 WNHNN and CDR2 SYGVQD (reference sequence). V was trimmed by 5 bases and J by 7 bases, leaving 14 bases between them. There are 13 residues in the CDR3. The CDR3 region has the DNA TGCGCCAGCAGTACCGGGACACACGGTGAAGCTTTCTTT. It codes for CASSTGTHGEAFF.

As regards this clonotype: A read error may account for a junction end that differs from germline. The chain links TRBV7-8 to TRBJ1-5; possible D gene TRBD1, 6 bases. The V gene's germline CDR1 is SGHVS and CDR2 FQNEAQ. The CDR3 has 16 residues. The CDR3 DNA follows: TGTGCCAGCAGCTTATTATGGGGTCCAGGGGATCAGCCCCAGCACTTT. Its translation: CASSLLWGPGDQPQHF.

Turning to this clonotype: Given a much more abundant clone one base away, this may be a read error. The CDR3 sequence is CAWSVYTNEKLFF. CDR3 coding DNA: TGTGCCTGGAGTGTATACACTAATGAAAAACTGTTTTTT. This chain links TRBV30 with TRBJ1-4; no reliable D call. Deletions cut 0 bases from V and 2 bases from J, with 4 bases between. Germline CDR1 is GTSNPN and CDR2 is SVGIG (reference sequence). This CDR3 contains 13 residues. Drawing the rest from reference TRBV30 and TRBJ1-4, the complete variable domain is SQTIHQWPATLVQPVGSPLSLECTVEGTSNPNLYWYRQAAGRGLQLLFYSVGIGQISSEVPQNLSASRPQDRQFILSSKKLLLSDSGFYLCAWSVYTNEKLFFGSGTQLSVL.

The genes are TRBV6-5 and TRBJ1-6; 9 bases fit TRBD1. CDR3 length: 16 residues. Per the germline V gene, CDR1 is MNHEY and CDR2 is SVGAGI. V lost 6 bases, J lost 8 bases, and 11 bases stayed unmatched. The CDR3 DNA reads as TGTGCCAGCAGCCCCACGAAGACAGGGGGATATTCACCCCTCCACTTT. Its translation is CASSPTKTGGYSPLHF.

This sequence joins TRBV2 and TRBJ1-2; D gene uncertain. Trimming left V 3 bases short and J 7 bases short, with 9 bases between. The CDR3 extends over 12 amino acids. Germline CDR1 is SNHLY and CDR2 is FYNNEI. CDR3 DNA: TGTGCCAGCAGTGAGCAGATGGCTGGCTACACCTTC. Translated: CASSEQMAGYTF.